This is a list of T cell receptor beta chains from one sample in a study of graft-versus-host responses after intestinal transplantation. Antigen specificity for these receptors is unknown. This table comes from immunoSEQ multiplex PCR, and its TCRdb copy is limited to in-frame clones, with some not included. The sample carries roughly 92,000 clones, 90% recorded once. This sample comprised unstimulated CD4+ T cells sorted from spleen or lymph node cells, obtained before intestinal transplant. The receptors were sampled from a human donor who received an intestinal transplant. Each CDR3 is given with its conserved first and last residue. The D gene is left open where the match is weak. Expanded clones get a size class; other rows say once, few or many, or leave the size out.

cdr3_nt cdr3_aa v_call d_call j_call clone_size
TGCGCCAGCATGGCAGAGAGCGGCCTCTACGGGCAGTACTTC CASMAESGLYGQYF TRBV5-1 NA TRBJ2-7 NA
TGTGCCAGCAGCTTAGGCGGGACTGGAAACACCATATATTTT CASSLGGTGNTIYF TRBV11-3 NA TRBJ1-3 NA
TGCGCCAGCAGCCAAACGACAGGGGGCGATAATTCACCCCTCCACTTT CASSQTTGGDNSPLHF TRBV5-1 TRBD1 TRBJ1-6 NA
TGTGCCAGCAGCCTGACGGGGAAGCAGTTCTTC CASSLTGKQFF TRBV11-2 NA TRBJ2-1 once
TGTGCCAGCAGTTACTCGGGAGGGGGGGTTTCACCCCTCCACTTT CASSYSGGGVSPLHF TRBV6-5 NA TRBJ1-6 NA
TGTGCCAGCAGTTACTCGGCACGGAGATTGAACACTGAAGCTTTCTTT CASSYSARRLNTEAFF TRBV6-5 NA TRBJ1-1 once
TGCGCCAGCAGCTCGGACAGGGGTTCACCCCTCCACTTT CASSSDRGSPLHF TRBV5-1 TRBD1 TRBJ1-6 NA
TGTGCCAGCAGTCTAGACAGGGTCCGCACTGAAGCTTTCTTT CASSLDRVRTEAFF TRBV6-5 TRBD1 TRBJ1-1 NA
TGTGCCAGCAGGGACACCAATCAGCCCCAGCATTTT CASRDTNQPQHF TRBV2 NA TRBJ1-5 NA
TGTGCCAGCAGCTTAAGACAGCGACCCTTGAACACTGAAGCTTTCTTT CASSLRQRPLNTEAFF TRBV11-2 NA TRBJ1-1 NA
TGCAGCGTGCTTGGGTTGGGGGGGCGAGATGAAAAACTGTTTTTT CSVLGLGGRDEKLFF TRBV29-1 NA TRBJ1-4 NA
TGTGCCAGCTCACTTCGGACAGGCACTAGCACAGATACGCAGTATTTT CASSLRTGTSTDTQYF TRBV18 TRBD1 TRBJ2-3 NA
TGTGCCAGCAGAGCGAACCAAGAGACCCAGTACTTC CASRANQETQYF TRBV25-1 NA TRBJ2-5 NA
TGTGCCAGCAGCTTAGTTTTTGGGGCCCGGACCGGGGAGCTGTTTTTT CASSLVFGARTGELFF TRBV11-2 NA TRBJ2-2 NA
TGTGCCAGCAGTTTAGTGACAGATGATTACGAGCAGTACTTC CASSLVTDDYEQYF TRBV6-5 NA TRBJ2-7 NA
TGTGCCAGCAGCCGTGGGGACAGGGAAGATTATGGCTACACCTTC CASSRGDREDYGYTF TRBV9 TRBD1 TRBJ1-2 NA
TGCGCCAGCAGCGGACAGGCGACTACAGATACGCAGTATTTT CASSGQATTDTQYF TRBV5-1 TRBD1 TRBJ2-3 NA
TGTGCCACCAGCAGAGATATCTCGGGGTCCAACTATGGCTACACCTTC CATSRDISGSNYGYTF TRBV15 NA TRBJ1-2 NA
TGTGCCAGCAGCTTGGGGCAGGGGGATGGCTACACCTTC CASSLGQGDGYTF TRBV5-5 TRBD1 TRBJ1-2 NA
TGTGCCAGCAGCTTCGCTCTAGCGGGAAGCTCCTACAATGAGCAGTTCTTC CASSFALAGSSYNEQFF TRBV11-2 TRBD2 TRBJ2-1 NA
TGCGCCAGCAGCTTGGCCTCGGACGAGCAGTACTTC CASSLASDEQYF TRBV5-1 NA TRBJ2-7 NA
TGTGCCAGCTCAACCAGTTTGGCTAATTCACCCCTCCACTTT CASSTSLANSPLHF TRBV18 NA TRBJ1-6 NA
TGTGCCAGCAGCACACGAACGGGGGGGGGAGAGACCCAGTACTTC CASSTRTGGGETQYF TRBV7-3 TRBD2 TRBJ2-5 NA
TGTGCCAGCAGCCCATCGGCCAGGGGGGACTATGGCTACACCTTC CASSPSARGDYGYTF TRBV5-4 TRBD1 TRBJ1-2 NA